The 8 T cell receptor beta chains presented below share a single source sample, sequenced in a study of T-cell reconstitution after alpha-beta-depleted transplantation in children. Preparation of the TCRbeta library used unique molecular identifiers. TCRdb independently ran MiXCR on the PCR reads; one entry per CDR3 protein. The table lists about 690,000 distinct CDR3 sequences, around 17% of them singletons. This specimen was PBMCs from the stem cell graft donor, taken from the stem cell graft. Receptors originate from a human donor who donated a stem cell graft to a child with acute myeloid leukemia.

V and J are TRBV4-2 and TRBJ1-1; the D gene is possibly TRBD1 (5 bases). This CDR3 region has 15 residues. Trimming left V 0 bases short and J 1 base short, with 9 bases between. Germline values: CDR1 LGHNA, CDR2 YNFKEQ. CDR3 in amino acids: CASSQEGHPNTEAFF. Written as DNA, the CDR3 is TGTGCCAGCAGCCAAGAAGGACACCCGAACACTGAAGCTTTCTTT.

This CDR3 is CASRTRQGPDTQYF. DNA for the CDR3: TGTGCCAGCAGAACCAGACAGGGGCCAGATACGCAGTATTTT. V is TRBV12-3 or TRBV12-4 and J is TRBJ2-3; 8 bases line up with TRBD1. The CDR3 extends over 14 amino acids. Trimming at V came to 6 bases and at J to 4 bases, leaving 6 bases not matched to a gene.

This clonotype was detected only a few times. The V and J genes are TRBV12-3 or TRBV12-4 and TRBJ1-5; weak D call: TRBD1 (5 bases). V shed 3 bases and J shed 7 bases, with 19 bases lying between them. The CDR3 covers 16 residues. The CDR3 spells CASSFYMGGKRQPQHF. The CDR3 region has the DNA TGTGCCAGCAGTTTTTATATGGGGGGGAAAAGGCAGCCCCAGCATTTT.

In this sample, this clonotype turned up a few times. V usage is TRBV7-3 and J usage is TRBJ2-1; the D gene is possibly TRBD2 (6 bases). CDR3 length: 14 amino acids. V was clipped by 5 bases and J by 7 bases, with 15 bases between them. Looked up from germline, CDR1 is SGHTA and CDR2 is FQGTGA. This CDR3 reads CASSPSGTLNEQFF. The DNA for the CDR3 is TGTGCCAGCAGCCCGTCAGGGACTCTGAATGAGCAGTTCTTC.

This clonotype was counted only a few times. This rearrangement joins TRBV12-3 or TRBV12-4 to TRBJ1-6; maybe TRBD1 (5 bases). The CDR3 length is 14 residues. V was trimmed by 7 bases and J by 8 bases, leaving 15 bases between them. The CDR3 spells CASTGGGRDSPLHF. DNA for the CDR3: TGTGCCAGCACGGGTGGGGGGAGGGATTCACCCCTCCACTTT.

This clonotype appeared a single time. The chain has TRBV4-1 and TRBJ2-1; 7 nucleotides agree with TRBD2. This CDR3 has 14 residues. Germline CDR1 and CDR2: MGHRA and YSYEKL. Trimming took 3 bases from V and 7 from J; bases not matched to a gene: 6. Written as DNA, the CDR3 is TGCGCCAGCAGCCAGGCGGGGGTCGTGAATGAGCAGTTCTTC. Protein product: CASSQAGVVNEQFF.

This clonotype was counted at least ten times. The chain uses TRBV10-3 and TRBJ1-1; D might be TRBD1 (5 bases). The CDR3 covers 13 residues. The V gene lost 3 bases and the J gene lost 2 bases, with 7 bases spanning the gap. Germline V gene lookup returns CDR1 ENHRY and CDR2 SYGVKD. CDR3 amino acids: CAISEGENTEAFF. CDR3 nucleotide sequence: TGTGCCATCAGTGAAGGGGAAAACACTGAAGCTTTCTTT.

The J gene is TRBJ1-1, the V gene TRBV7-2; tentatively, D is TRBD1 (5 bases). With 5 bases removed from V and 0 bases from J, the gap between germline ends came to 10 bases. Germline V CDR1 and CDR2: SGHTA, FQGNSA. The CDR3 extends over 14 amino acids. The CDR3 DNA reads as TGTGCCAGCAGCAAGGGACGGATGAACACTGAAGCTTTCTTT. Amino acid sequence: CASSKGRMNTEAFF.